This T cell receptor (beta chain) was found in a study of long-term antiretroviral therapy in people with HIV. The assay used was immunoSEQ (version v3.0), run at survey level. Sequencing aimed at roughly 35,000-55,000 T-cell genomes per sample. This table comes from immunoSEQ multiplex PCR, and its TCRdb copy is limited to in-frame clones, with some not included. The sample has tens of thousands of clones, 78% seen once. Findings of the study overall: Sampling of blood ran from the mid-2000s to the late 2010s, and older ART regimens were possibly in use.

HIV-positive participants were all treated in the United States. This CDR3 is built from 14 residues. Looked up from germline, CDR1 is GTSNPN and CDR2 is SVGIG (reference sequence). V lost 8 bases, J lost 0 bases, and 16 bases lay in between. To note about this clone: Its antigen is not known.

The clonotype originates from a woman aged 45-65 years with HIV. Sequences were derived from unsorted PBMCs, sampled 3.1 years after starting antiretroviral therapy. The V call is TRBV30, the J call TRBJ1-1; perhaps TRBD1 as D (6 bases). The CDR3 sequence: CAMSRQAMNTEAFF. The CDR3 DNA reads TGTGCCATGAGCAGACAGGCGATGAACACTGAAGCTTTCTTT.